This TCR beta chain was profiled in a study of OX40 agonist ivuxolimab in advanced cancers. Whole-study context: Earlier anti-PD-1, anti-PD-L1 or anti-CTLA-4 therapy was permitted; about 38% had received some. Study results and caveats: Antigen targets of the expanded peripheral T cells went undetermined.

Sequencing used immunoSEQ multiplex PCR; TCRdb keeps in-frame clones, though not all of them. This table holds about 73,000 clones, 86% found once. On this clone: Its matching antigen is unknown.

The germline gives CDR1 KGHSH, CDR2 LQKENI. Trimming removed 3 bases at V and 0 bases at J, with 18 bases between. The CDR3 sequence is 18 residues long. Specimen: CD4+ or CD8+ T cells sorted from blood, collected in a trial of the OX40 agonist ivuxolimab. The receptor was isolated from an adult with an advanced solid tumor such as melanoma, head and neck, liver or kidney cancer. The rearrangement links TRBV18 to TRBJ1-5; perhaps TRBD1 as D (5 bases). This CDR3 reads CASSPQNRGRGSNQPQHF. The DNA for the CDR3 is TGTGCCAGCTCACCTCAGAATCGGGGGAGGGGTAGCAATCAGCCCCAGCATTTT. The full variable domain, with the rest looked up from reference TRBV18 and TRBJ1-5, is NAGVMQNPRHLVRRRGQEARLRCSPMKGHSHVYWYRQLPEEGLKFMVYLQKENIIDESGMPKERFSAEFPKEGPSILRIQQVVRGDSAAYFCASSPQNRGRGSNQPQHFGDGTRLSIL.